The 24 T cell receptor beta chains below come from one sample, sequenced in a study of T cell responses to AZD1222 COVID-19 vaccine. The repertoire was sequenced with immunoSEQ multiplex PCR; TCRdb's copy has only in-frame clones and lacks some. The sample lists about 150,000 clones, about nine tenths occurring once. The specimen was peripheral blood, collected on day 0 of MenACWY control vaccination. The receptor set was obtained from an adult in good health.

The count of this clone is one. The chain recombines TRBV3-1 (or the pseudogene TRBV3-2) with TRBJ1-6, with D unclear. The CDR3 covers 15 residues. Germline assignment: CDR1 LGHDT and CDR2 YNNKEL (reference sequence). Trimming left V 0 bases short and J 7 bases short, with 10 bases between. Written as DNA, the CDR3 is TGTGCCAGCAGCCAAGACCCGCACACAAATTCACCCCTCCACTTT. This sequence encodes CASSQDPHTNSPLHF.

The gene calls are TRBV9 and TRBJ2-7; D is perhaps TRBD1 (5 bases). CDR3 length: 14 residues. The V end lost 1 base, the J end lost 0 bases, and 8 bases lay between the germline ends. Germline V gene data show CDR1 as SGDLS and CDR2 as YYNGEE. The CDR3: CASSVSDISYEQYF. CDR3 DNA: TGTGCCAGCAGCGTATCGGACATCTCCTACGAGCAGTACTTC.

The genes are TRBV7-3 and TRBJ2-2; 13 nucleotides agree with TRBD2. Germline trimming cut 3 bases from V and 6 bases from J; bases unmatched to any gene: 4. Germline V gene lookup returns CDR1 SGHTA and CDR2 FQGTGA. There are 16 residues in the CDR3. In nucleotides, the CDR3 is TGTGCCAGCAGCTTCGGACTAGCGGGAGTGTCCGGGGAGCTGTTTTTT. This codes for CASSFGLAGVSGELFF.

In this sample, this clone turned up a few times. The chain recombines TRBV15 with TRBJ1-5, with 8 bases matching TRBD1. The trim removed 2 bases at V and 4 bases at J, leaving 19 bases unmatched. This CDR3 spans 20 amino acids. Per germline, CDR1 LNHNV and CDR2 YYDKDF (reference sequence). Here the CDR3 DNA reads TGTGCCACCAGCAGACTCCCGGGACAGGCATTTTCCTTTGGAAATCAGCCCCAGCATTTT. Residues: CATSRLPGQAFSFGNQPQHF.

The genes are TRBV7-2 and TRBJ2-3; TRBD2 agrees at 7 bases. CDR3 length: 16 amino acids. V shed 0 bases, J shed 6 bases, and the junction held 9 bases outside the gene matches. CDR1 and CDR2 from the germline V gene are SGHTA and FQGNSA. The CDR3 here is CASSLARRGSQDTQYF. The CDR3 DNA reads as TGTGCCAGCAGCTTAGCGCGGCGCGGGAGTCAGGATACGCAGTATTTT. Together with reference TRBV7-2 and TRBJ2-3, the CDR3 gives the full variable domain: GAGVSQSPSNKVTEKGKDVELRCDPISGHTALYWYRQSLGQGLEFLIYFQGNSAPDKSGLPSDRFSAERTGGSVSTLTIQRTQQEDSAVYLCASSLARRGSQDTQYFGPGTRLTVL.

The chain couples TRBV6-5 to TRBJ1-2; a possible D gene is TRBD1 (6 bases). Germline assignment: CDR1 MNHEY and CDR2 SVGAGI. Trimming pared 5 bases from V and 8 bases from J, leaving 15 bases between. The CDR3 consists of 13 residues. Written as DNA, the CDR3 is TGTGCCAGCAGTCCCACACAGGGATGGGGCTACACCTTC. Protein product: CASSPTQGWGYTF.

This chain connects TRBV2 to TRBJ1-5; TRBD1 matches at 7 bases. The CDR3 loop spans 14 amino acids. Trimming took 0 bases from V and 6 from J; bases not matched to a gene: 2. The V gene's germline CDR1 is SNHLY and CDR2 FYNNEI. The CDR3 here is CASSEADRVQPQHF. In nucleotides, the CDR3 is TGTGCCAGCAGTGAAGCAGACAGGGTTCAGCCCCAGCATTTT.

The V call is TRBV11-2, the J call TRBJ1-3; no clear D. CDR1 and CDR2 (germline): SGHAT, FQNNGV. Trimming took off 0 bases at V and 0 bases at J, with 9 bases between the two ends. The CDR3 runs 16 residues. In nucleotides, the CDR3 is TGTGCCAGCAGCTTAGAAAGGCGGGGCTCTGGAAACACCATATATTTT. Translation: CASSLERRGSGNTIYF. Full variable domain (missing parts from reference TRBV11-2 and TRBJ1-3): EAGVAQSPRYKIIEKRQSVAFWCNPISGHATLYWYQQILGQGPKLLIQFQNNGVVDDSQLPKDRFSAERLKGVDSTLKIQPAKLEDSAVYLCASSLERRGSGNTIYFGEGSWLTVV.

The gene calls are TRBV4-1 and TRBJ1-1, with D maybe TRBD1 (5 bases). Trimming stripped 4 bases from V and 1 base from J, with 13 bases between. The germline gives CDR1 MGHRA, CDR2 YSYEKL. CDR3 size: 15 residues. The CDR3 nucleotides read TGCGCCAGCAGCCTCCCCGGACACCCGAACACTGAAGCTTTCTTT. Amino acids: CASSLPGHPNTEAFF.

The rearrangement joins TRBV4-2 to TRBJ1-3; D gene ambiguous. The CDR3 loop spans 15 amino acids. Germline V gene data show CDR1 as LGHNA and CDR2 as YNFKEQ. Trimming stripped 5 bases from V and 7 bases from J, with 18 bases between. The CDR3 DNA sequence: TGTGCCAGCAGCTGGAGCGGAACAGTGACGAACACCATATATTTT. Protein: CASSWSGTVTNTIYF.

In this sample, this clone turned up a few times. The CDR3: CAWSGTGMDEQFF. CDR3 DNA: TGTGCCTGGAGTGGAACAGGGATGGATGAGCAGTTCTTC. This chain uses TRBV30 with TRBJ2-1; D perhaps matches TRBD1 (6 bases). The CDR3 length is 13 residues. The germline V gene has CDR1 GTSNPN and CDR2 SVGIG (reference sequence). Trimming removed 1 base at V and 8 bases at J, with 12 bases between. Filled out from reference TRBV30 and TRBJ2-1, the complete variable domain reads SQTIHQWPATLVQPVGSPLSLECTVEGTSNPNLYWYRQAAGRGLQLLFYSVGIGQISSEVPQNLSASRPQDRQFILSSKKLLLSDSGFYLCAWSGTGMDEQFFGPGTRLTVL.

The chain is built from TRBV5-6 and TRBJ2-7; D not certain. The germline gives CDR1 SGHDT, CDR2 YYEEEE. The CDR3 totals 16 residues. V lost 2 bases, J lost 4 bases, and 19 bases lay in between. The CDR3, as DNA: TGTGCCAGCAGCTTCAAGGTCGGTCCGAAACTATACGAGCAGTACTTC. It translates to CASSFKVGPKLYEQYF.

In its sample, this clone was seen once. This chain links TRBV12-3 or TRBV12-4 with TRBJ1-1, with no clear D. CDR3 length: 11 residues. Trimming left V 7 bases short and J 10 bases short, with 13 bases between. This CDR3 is CASTRQVGAFF. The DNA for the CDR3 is TGTGCCAGCACCCGGCAGGTTGGAGCTTTCTTT.

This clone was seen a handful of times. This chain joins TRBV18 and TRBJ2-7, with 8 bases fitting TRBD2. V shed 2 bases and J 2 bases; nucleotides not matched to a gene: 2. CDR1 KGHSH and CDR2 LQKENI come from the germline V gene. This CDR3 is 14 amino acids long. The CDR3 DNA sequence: TGTGCCAGCTCACCAAACGGGGGGGCCTACGAGCAGTACTTC. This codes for CASSPNGGAYEQYF.

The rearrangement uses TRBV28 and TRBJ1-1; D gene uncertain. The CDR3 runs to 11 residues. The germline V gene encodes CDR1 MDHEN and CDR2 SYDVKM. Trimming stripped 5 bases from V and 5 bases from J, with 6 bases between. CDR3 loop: CASSPRTEAFF. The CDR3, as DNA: TGTGCCAGCAGTCCTCGGACTGAAGCTTTCTTT.

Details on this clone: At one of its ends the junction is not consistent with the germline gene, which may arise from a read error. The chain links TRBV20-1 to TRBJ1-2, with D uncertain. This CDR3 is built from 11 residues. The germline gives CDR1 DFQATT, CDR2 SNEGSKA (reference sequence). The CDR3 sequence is CSARAPRHAGF. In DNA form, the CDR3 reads TGCAGTGCTAGAGCCCCTAGGCATGCGGGCTTC.

The chain's CDR3 is CASSTQQLNTEAFF. In DNA form, the CDR3 reads TGTGCCAGCAGCACTCAACAGTTGAACACTGAAGCTTTCTTT. The chain combines TRBV9 with TRBJ1-1, with D unresolved. Germline V gives CDR1 SGDLS, CDR2 YYNGEE. Trimming stripped 4 bases from V and 0 bases from J, with 10 bases between. CDR3 size: 14 residues. The variable domain in full, with the rest retrieved from reference TRBV9 and TRBJ1-1, is DSGVTQTPKHLITATGQRVTLRCSPRSGDLSVYWYQQSLDQGLQFLIQYYNGEERAKGNILERFSAQQFPDLHSELNLSSLELGDSALYFCASSTQQLNTEAFFGQGTRLTVV.

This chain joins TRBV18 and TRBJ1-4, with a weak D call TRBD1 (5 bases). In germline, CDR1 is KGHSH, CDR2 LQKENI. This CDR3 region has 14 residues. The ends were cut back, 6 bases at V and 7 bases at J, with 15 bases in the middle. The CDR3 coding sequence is TGTGCCAGCTCCCCGGATGAAGGGGTTGAAAAACTGTTTTTT. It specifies CASSPDEGVEKLFF.

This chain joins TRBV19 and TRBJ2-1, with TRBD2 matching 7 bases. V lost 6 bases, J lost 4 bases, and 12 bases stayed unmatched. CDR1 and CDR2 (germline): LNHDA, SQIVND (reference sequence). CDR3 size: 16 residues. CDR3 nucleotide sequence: TGTGCCAGTAGAGGGGACTACCCGGGGGGATACAATGAGCAGTTCTTC. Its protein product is CASRGDYPGGYNEQFF.

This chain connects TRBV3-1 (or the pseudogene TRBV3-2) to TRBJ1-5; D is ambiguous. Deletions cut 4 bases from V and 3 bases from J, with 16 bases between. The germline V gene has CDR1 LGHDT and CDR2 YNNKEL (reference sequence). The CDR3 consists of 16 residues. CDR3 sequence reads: CASSPYGGAPNQPQHF. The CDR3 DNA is TGTGCCAGCAGCCCCTACGGAGGCGCCCCCAATCAGCCCCAGCATTTT.

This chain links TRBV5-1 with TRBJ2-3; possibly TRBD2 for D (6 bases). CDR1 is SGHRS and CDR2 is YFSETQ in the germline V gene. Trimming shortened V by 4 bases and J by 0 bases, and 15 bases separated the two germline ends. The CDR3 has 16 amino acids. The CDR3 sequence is CASSPRLEVSTDTQYF. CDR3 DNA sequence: TGCGCCAGCAGCCCACGACTAGAAGTAAGCACAGATACGCAGTATTTT.

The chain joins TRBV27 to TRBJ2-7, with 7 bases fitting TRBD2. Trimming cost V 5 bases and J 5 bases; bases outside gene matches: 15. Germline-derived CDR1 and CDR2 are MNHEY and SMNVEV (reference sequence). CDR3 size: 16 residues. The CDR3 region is CASSTSPTGGGNEQYF. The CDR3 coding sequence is TGTGCCAGCAGTACCTCTCCTACGGGAGGTGGAAACGAGCAGTACTTC.

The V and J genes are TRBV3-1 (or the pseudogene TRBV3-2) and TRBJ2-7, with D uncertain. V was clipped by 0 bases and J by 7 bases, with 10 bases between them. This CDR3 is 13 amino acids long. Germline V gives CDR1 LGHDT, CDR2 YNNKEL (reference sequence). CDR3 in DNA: TGTGCCAGCAGCCAAGATATACAGTCGGAGCAGTACTTC. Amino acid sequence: CASSQDIQSEQYF.

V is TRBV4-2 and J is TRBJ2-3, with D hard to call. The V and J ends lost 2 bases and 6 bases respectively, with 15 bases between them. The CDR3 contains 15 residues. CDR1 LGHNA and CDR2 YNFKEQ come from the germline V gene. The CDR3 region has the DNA TGTGCCAGCAGCCAATCTCAGCAGCCCGGCGATACGCAGTATTTT. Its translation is CASSQSQQPGDTQYF.